This T cell receptor beta chain was observed in a study of cytomegalovirus exposure and HLA in healthy donors. Study background: The early release's HLA-typed donors yielded approximately 85 million unique TCRs.

Remarks on this clone: Its specificity is unknown.

PCR used 60 Vbeta primers and 13 Jbeta primers. Clones were read by immunoSEQ multiplex PCR, and TCRdb kept only the in-frame ones, dropping some. The data contain around 150,000 clones, just under 70% of them singletons. Findings and limits, study-wide: Earlier results showed most TCR beta V segments being productive about 87% or about 30% of the time. The study labeled roughly 160 TCR beta chains cytomegalovirus-associated. When analyzed later, the rates of TCR association showed variation by HLA locus, with DRB1 the most and HLA-C the fewest.

The clonotype comes from a man in his sixties in good health and CMV-seronegative. Source material: PBMCs.

CDR3 loop: CASISSGSSYEQYF. The CDR3 DNA reads as TGTGCCAGCATTTCAAGCGGGTCCTCCTACGAGCAGTACTTC. This rearrangement joins TRBV7-2 to TRBJ2-7, with a weak D call TRBD2 (6 bases). Germline V gene sequence: CDR1 SGHTA, CDR2 FQGNSA. V was shortened by 7 bases and J by 0 bases, with 13 bases between the two germline ends. This CDR3 has 14 residues.